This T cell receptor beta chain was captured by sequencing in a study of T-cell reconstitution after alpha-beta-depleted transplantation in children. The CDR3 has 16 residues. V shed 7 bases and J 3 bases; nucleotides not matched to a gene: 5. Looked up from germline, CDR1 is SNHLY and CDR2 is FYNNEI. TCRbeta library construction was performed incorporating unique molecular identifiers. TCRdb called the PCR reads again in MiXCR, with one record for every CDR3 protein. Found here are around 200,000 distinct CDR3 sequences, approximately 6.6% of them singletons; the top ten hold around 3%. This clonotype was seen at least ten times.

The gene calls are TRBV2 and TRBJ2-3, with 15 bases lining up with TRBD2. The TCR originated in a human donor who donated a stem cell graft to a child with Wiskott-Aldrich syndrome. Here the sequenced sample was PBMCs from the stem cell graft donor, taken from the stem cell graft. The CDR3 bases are TGTGCCAGCAACGGACTAGCGGGAGGGCGGACAGATACGCAGTATTTT. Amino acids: CASNGLAGGRTDTQYF.